This TCR beta chain was found in a study of early T cells in non-severe SARS-CoV-2 infection. TCRdb itself ran the 5' RACE reads through MiXCR, one entry per CDR3 protein. Of 80,000 or so distinct CDR3 sequences detected, 11% appear once; the ten largest clones hold 9.5% to 15%. J gave up 3 bases and V 6 bases, and 5 bases lay outside the gene matches. The CDR3 has 15 residues. Germline V lookup: CDR1 SGHTA, CDR2 FQGNSA. The rearrangement uses TRBV7-2 and TRBJ1-6; TRBD1 aligns across 7 bases. This sequence was found in an adult who was a healthcare worker with PCR-confirmed SARS-CoV-2 infection or an uninfected control (not recorded which). The material sequenced was whole blood, taken at baseline. Here the CDR3 reads CASSLRDSYNSPLHF. The CDR3 bases are TGTGCCAGCAGTCTCAGGGACAGCTATAATTCACCCCTCCACTTT.